This T cell receptor beta chain came from a study of response to subunit inactivated influenza vaccine. General study points: Seasonal influenza vaccination, on each occasion, was suggested by the authors to recruit few new T cells.

TCRdb re-called the RT-PCR reads through MiXCR, storing one row per CDR3 protein. The table records over 400,000 distinct CDR3 sequences, 10% to 11% of them present only once. The sample holds a few counts of this clonotype. Its antigen remains unidentified. This TCR came from a man aged 50 to 60 who received an inactivated influenza vaccine. Sample: PBMCs from blood, taken roughly 6 weeks after vaccination.

The CDR3 protein is CASSGTGNRETQYF. CDR3 in DNA: TGTGCCAGCAGCGGGACAGGGAATCGGGAGACCCAGTACTTC. The rearrangement links TRBV5-4 to TRBJ2-5; 9 bases are a match to TRBD1. The CDR3 loop spans 14 amino acids. Germline V gene data show CDR1 as SGHNT and CDR2 as YYREEE (reference sequence). V gave up 4 bases and J gave up 5 bases; unmatched junction bases: 6.